This T cell receptor beta chain was retrieved from a study of T cell repertoires in cytomegalovirus infection. Background on the study: Signatures in public TCR beta sequences pointed to both CMV infection and matching HLA type.

Of note for this clonotype: Its antigen is as yet unknown.

Study results and caveats: Ex vivo responses were dominated by HLA-C-restricted CMV-specific TCR beta clonotypes.

V lost 7 bases, J lost 5 bases, and 6 bases lay in between. Germline CDR1 reads MNHEY; CDR2 reads SVGEGT. This CDR3 has 10 residues. MiXCR, applied by TCRdb to the reads, yields one record per CDR3 protein. The sample contains about 700,000 distinct CDR3 sequences, about 33% of which appear only once. The receptor was derived from a human donor in good health (CMV status not recorded). Some clones in this sample may be carry-over from other donors' samples. The chain recombines TRBV6-2 or TRBV6-3 with TRBJ2-7; no firm D call. The input for sequencing was cultured PBMCs, taken from culture after CMV antigen stimulation. CDR3 in amino acids: CASNRNEQYF. The DNA for the CDR3 is TGTGCCAGCAATAGGAACGAGCAGTACTTC.